Following are 9 T cell receptor beta chains from one sample sequenced in a study of identical twins. TCRdb independently ran MiXCR on the 5' RACE reads; one entry per CDR3 protein. The sample holds some 570,000 distinct CDR3 sequences; under 25% are singletons and the top ten take approximately 0.52%. These data also formed part of another study, on yellow fever vaccine responses in identical twins.

Sequenced material: CD4+ T cells sorted from blood. Every receptor here comes from a woman between 18 and 29 years old in good health.

The chain employs TRBV11-2 and TRBJ2-1, with TRBD2 matching 9 bases. Germline V CDR1 and CDR2: SGHAT, FQNNGV. J gave up 4 bases and V 5 bases, and 12 bases lay outside the gene matches. This CDR3 region has 17 residues. CDR3 sequence reads: CASSRWLTSGAYNEQFF. The CDR3 region has the DNA TGTGCCAGCAGCCGCTGGTTGACTAGCGGTGCTTACAATGAGCAGTTCTTC.

In this sample, this clonotype turned up a few times. The chain employs TRBV6-2 or TRBV6-3 and TRBJ2-2; D gene uncertain. The germline V gene has CDR1 MNHEY and CDR2 SVGEGT. Trimming took off 2 bases at V and 6 bases at J, with 16 bases between the two ends. The length of the CDR3 is 16 residues. CDR3 sequence reads: CASSYPQTRPPGELFF. The CDR3 coding sequence is TGTGCCAGCAGTTACCCACAGACCCGGCCACCCGGGGAGCTGTTTTTT.

This clonotype was counted only a few times. V gene TRBV20-1 combines with J gene TRBJ2-3, with 8 bases fitting TRBD1. V dropped 5 bases and J dropped 1; count of bases not matched to a gene: 11. The CDR3 is 16 residues long. Germline-derived CDR1 and CDR2 are DFQATT and SNEGSKA (reference sequence). For the CDR3, the DNA is TGCAGTGCTCCGTACAACAGGGGGTTCCGCACAGATACGCAGTATTTT. This sequence encodes CSAPYNRGFRTDTQYF.

The CDR3 loop reads CASSLHPLEAGSSYEQYF. The CDR3 region has the DNA TGTGCCAGCAGTTTACATCCCCTAGAAGCGGGCAGCTCCTACGAGCAGTACTTC. The chain joins TRBV12-3 or TRBV12-4 to TRBJ2-7; tentative D call: TRBD2 (6 bases). The CDR3 sequence is 18 residues long. V lost 2 bases and J 0 bases, leaving 20 bases between the germline ends.

This clonotype was detected only a few times. The chain couples TRBV14 to TRBJ2-5; D is undetermined. The CDR3 length is 15 residues. Germline V gene lookup returns CDR1 SGHDN and CDR2 FVKESK. The V and J ends lost 0 bases and 1 base respectively, with 9 bases between them. CDR3 amino acids: CASSQEQSPQETQYF. The CDR3 region has the DNA TGTGCCAGCAGCCAAGAGCAATCGCCCCAAGAGACCCAGTACTTC.

This clonotype has only a few counts. The genes are TRBV10-3 and TRBJ2-2; TRBD2 might be the D (6 bases). With 2 bases removed from V and 2 bases from J, the gap between germline ends came to 15 bases. CDR3 length equals 17 residues. Germline V CDR1 and CDR2: ENHRY, SYGVKD. CDR3 amino acids: CAISEISAGPNTGELFF. For the CDR3, the DNA is TGTGCCATCAGTGAGATTAGTGCGGGGCCCAACACCGGGGAGCTGTTTTTT.

The chain couples TRBV5-1 to TRBJ2-1; TRBD2 might be the D (8 bases). This CDR3 is built from 20 residues. Trimming left V 1 base short and J 0 bases short, with 23 bases between. CDR1 is SGHRS, CDR2 YFSETQ, per germline. The CDR3, as DNA: TGCGCCAGCAGCTTGTTTCGGGGGGGACAGTATCTAAACTCCTACAATGAGCAGTTCTTC. It encodes CASSLFRGGQYLNSYNEQFF.

This clonotype was seen only a few times. The chain has TRBV6-1 and TRBJ2-1; 8 nucleotides match TRBD2. The length of the CDR3 is 15 residues. In germline, CDR1 is MNHNS, CDR2 SASEGT. V lost 8 bases and J lost 2; bases outside the gene matches: 8. The CDR3: CASQGTSGPYNEQFF. For the CDR3, the DNA is TGTGCCAGCCAAGGTACTAGCGGACCCTACAATGAGCAGTTCTTC.

The rearrangement joins TRBV3-1 to TRBJ1-2; D might be TRBD1 (6 bases). The CDR3 runs to 15 residues. Trimming shortened V by 4 bases and J by 6 bases, and 18 bases separated the two germline ends. From germline, CDR1 is LGHDT and CDR2 YNNKEL (reference sequence). CDR3 sequence reads: CASSPIGTPKNGYTF. The CDR3 coding sequence is TGTGCCAGCAGCCCAATTGGGACACCAAAGAATGGCTACACCTTC.